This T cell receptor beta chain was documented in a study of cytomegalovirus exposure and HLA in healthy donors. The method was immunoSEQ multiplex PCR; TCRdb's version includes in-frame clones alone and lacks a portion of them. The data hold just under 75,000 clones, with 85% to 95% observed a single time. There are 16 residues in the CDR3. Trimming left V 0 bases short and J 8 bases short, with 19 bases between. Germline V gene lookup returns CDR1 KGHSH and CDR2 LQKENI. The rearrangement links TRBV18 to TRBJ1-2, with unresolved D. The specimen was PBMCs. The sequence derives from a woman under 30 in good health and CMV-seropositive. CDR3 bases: TGTGCCAGCTCACCACCGTATCGAGGGAACGGGGTCGGCTACACCTTC. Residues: CASSPPYRGNGVGYTF.